This TCR beta chain emerged from a study of cytomegalovirus exposure and HLA in healthy donors. Background on the study: Roughly 180 million T cells yielded 100 million to 130 million unique TCR beta sequences, as an earlier analysis found. General observations from the study: TCR beta V- and J-gene trimming, according to a later analysis, was linked to a missense DCLRE1C variant.

CDR3 size: 13 residues. The V segment lost 4 bases and the J segment 4 bases; nucleotides outside the gene matches: 2. Germline assignment: CDR1 SGHDT and CDR2 YYEEEE. The PCR contained 60 Vbeta and 13 Jbeta primers. Libraries were prepared by immunoSEQ multiplex PCR; TCRdb keeps only in-frame clonotypes and omits some of them. This sample's table reports 150,000 or so clones. To note about this clone: The antigen is undetermined.

The gene calls are TRBV5-6 and TRBJ2-5; 9 nucleotides align to TRBD1. The sequence was collected from a woman aged 50 to 65 in good health and CMV-seronegative. Sequences were obtained from PBMCs. The CDR3 DNA reads as TGTGCCAGCAGCCTGGACAGGGGAGAGACCCAGTACTTC. Its translation: CASSLDRGETQYF.